The rows below give T cell receptor beta chains drawn from one sample of a study of T-cell reconstitution after alpha-beta-depleted transplantation in children. TCRdb fed the PCR reads into MiXCR, producing one record per CDR3 protein. The sample shows about 900,000 distinct CDR3 sequences, 25% to 30% of them seen only once. The input for sequencing was PBMCs, mostly from graft donor cells, taken 360 days after TCRalphabeta/CD19-depleted stem cell transplant. Receptors originate from a boy in the first two years of life who had a stem cell transplant for SCID, so the T cells may come from the graft donor. Each CDR3 is given with its conserved first and last residue. A D gene is named only where the DNA matches it firmly. Expanded clones get a size class; other rows say once, few or many, or leave the size out.

j_call	d_call	v_call	clone_size	cdr3_aa	cdr3_nt
TRBJ2-7	NA	TRBV29-1	NA	CSVGVTGGTYEQYF	TGCAGCGTTGGGGTAACAGGTGGTACCTACGAGCAGTACTTC
TRBJ2-5	TRBD2	TRBV6-6	NA	CASTHPGGETQYF	TGTGCCAGCACCCACCCGGGAGGGGAGACCCAGTACTTC
TRBJ1-2	TRBD1	TRBV7-2	few	CASSLERTGNYGYTF	TGTGCCAGCAGCTTAGAACGGACAGGGAACTATGGCTACACCTTC
TRBJ2-7	NA	TRBV28	many	CASSLRGEQYF	TGTGCCAGCAGTTTAAGGGGCGAGCAGTACTTC
TRBJ2-7	NA	TRBV9	NA	CASSVGGTIGEQYF	TGTGCCAGCAGCGTCGGCGGGACCATTGGGGAGCAGTACTTC
TRBJ2-7	NA	TRBV6-5	NA	CASSYSPRQSSYEQYF	TGTGCCAGCAGTTACTCCCCCCGACAGTCATCCTACGAGCAGTACTTC
TRBJ1-2	NA	TRBV12-3/TRBV12-4	NA	CASSFLPYGYTF	TGTGCCAGCAGTTTCTTGCCCTATGGCTACACCTTC
TRBJ2-2	NA	TRBV4-1	many	CASSPHPGELFF	TGCGCCAGCAGTCCCCATCCCGGGGAGCTGTTTTTT
TRBJ2-1	TRBD2	TRBV7-2	NA	CASSGKRGGYNEQFF	TGTGCCAGCAGCGGCAAGCGGGGAGGGTACAATGAGCAGTTCTTC
TRBJ1-2	NA	TRBV4-3	NA	CASSQVGGKLRGYTF	TGCGCCAGCAGCCAAGTGGGTGGGAAGCTTCGGGGCTACACCTTC
TRBJ1-5	TRBD1	TRBV5-6	few	CASSYHRRGIMPQHF	TGTGCCAGCAGCTATCACCGCAGGGGGATCATGCCCCAGCATTTT
TRBJ1-6	NA	TRBV12-3/TRBV12-4	NA	CASSPRMDNSPLHF	TGTGCCAGCAGTCCCAGGATGGATAATTCACCCCTCCACTTT
TRBJ1-5	NA	TRBV20-1	NA	CSASPGGLGRGGNQPQHF	TGCAGTGCTAGTCCAGGAGGTTTGGGCCGGGGGGGCAATCAGCCCCAGCATTTT
TRBJ2-5	TRBD2	TRBV7-2	NA	CASSLEGTSESRTQYF	TGTGCCAGCAGCTTAGAGGGGACTAGCGAGTCCCGGACCCAGTACTTC
TRBJ2-7	NA	TRBV28	few	CASSLFGPSYEQYF	TGTGCCAGCAGTTTATTTGGTCCCTCCTACGAGCAGTACTTC
TRBJ2-1	NA	TRBV7-3	NA	CASSLFPPGLAQSNEQFF	TGTGCCAGCAGCTTATTTCCGCCAGGCCTTGCTCAGTCCAATGAGCAGTTCTTC
TRBJ1-1	TRBD1	TRBV6-5	NA	CASSYGTGGRDEAFF	TGTGCCAGCAGTTACGGGACAGGGGGCAGGGATGAAGCTTTCTTT
TRBJ2-5	NA	TRBV5-1	few	CASSLVGGVKETQYF	TGCGCCAGCAGCTTGGTTGGGGGAGTAAAAGAGACCCAGTACTTC
TRBJ1-1	NA	TRBV7-2	NA	CASSPRGGWGTEAFF	TGTGCCAGCAGCCCTAGGGGGGGGTGGGGCACTGAAGCTTTCTTT
TRBJ2-5	TRBD1	TRBV27	NA	CASSYLGTVGETQYF	TGTGCCAGCAGTTACCTTGGGACAGTTGGAGAGACCCAGTACTTC
TRBJ1-6	TRBD1	TRBV19	NA	CATAGQGRSPLHF	TGTGCCACCGCGGGACAGGGACGTTCACCCCTCCACTTT
TRBJ2-3	TRBD2	TRBV5-1	few	CASSPSRGLAGFSQWGDTQYF	TGCGCCAGCAGCCCATCACGCGGACTAGCGGGGTTTAGTCAATGGGGAGATACGCAGTATTTT
TRBJ2-7	NA	TRBV4-2	few	CASSQDGRSGSYEQYF	TGTGCCAGCAGCCAAGATGGAAGGTCCGGGTCCTACGAGCAGTACTTC
TRBJ2-2	TRBD1	TRBV5-1	few	CASRLGQGDTGELFF	TGCGCCAGCAGACTAGGACAGGGGGACACCGGGGAGCTGTTTTTT